The rows below give T cell receptor beta chains drawn from one sample of a study of identical twins. TCRdb processed the 5' RACE reads anew with MiXCR; each CDR3 protein has one entry. The sample has a few hundred thousand distinct CDR3 sequences, 6.5% to 9.5% seen once. The same sample was also studied in work on yellow fever vaccine responses in identical twins.

What was sequenced was memory (CD45RO+) T cells sorted from blood. These receptors were obtained from a woman aged 18-29 years in good health. Both conserved end residues are part of each CDR3. Fields, in order: CDR3 DNA, CDR3 protein, D gene, V gene, J gene, clone size. D genes are given only for firm matches. The listing skips clone size in some rows; elsewhere it reads once, few, many or a size class.

CDR3nt: TGTGCCAGCAGGGGCCCCGGGACTAGGGGGCAGACCCAGTACTTC
CDR3aa: CASRGPGTRGQTQYF
d_gene: -
v_gene: TRBV12-3/TRBV12-4
j_gene: TRBJ2-5
abundance: many

CDR3nt: TGTGCCAGCAGTCCTCCGCCCAGGTTAGCGAAGAGTAGCACAGATACGCAGTATTTT
CDR3aa: CASSPPPRLAKSSTDTQYF
d_gene: -
v_gene: TRBV12-3/TRBV12-4
j_gene: TRBJ2-3
abundance: few

CDR3nt: TGTGCCAGCAGCTACATGGGACAGGATAGAGAAAAACTGTTTTTT
CDR3aa: CASSYMGQDREKLFF
d_gene: TRBD1
v_gene: TRBV7-9
j_gene: TRBJ1-4
abundance: -

CDR3nt: TGTGCCAGCAGCAGGTTGTGGTCTGATACGCAGTATTTT
CDR3aa: CASSRLWSDTQYF
d_gene: -
v_gene: TRBV27
j_gene: TRBJ2-3
abundance: -

CDR3nt: TGTGCCAGCAGCTTAGGTCCAGCGGGAGGCCTGAATGAGCAGTTCTTC
CDR3aa: CASSLGPAGGLNEQFF
d_gene: TRBD2
v_gene: TRBV7-2
j_gene: TRBJ2-1
abundance: -

CDR3nt: TGTGCCAGCAGTTCACCCTTCCGGGGCAGGAGCAATCAGCCCCAGCATTTT
CDR3aa: CASSSPFRGRSNQPQHF
d_gene: -
v_gene: TRBV28
j_gene: TRBJ1-5
abundance: many

CDR3nt: TGTGCCAGCTCAATTCAAGGGAGGTACGAGCAGTACTTC
CDR3aa: CASSIQGRYEQYF
d_gene: -
v_gene: TRBV18
j_gene: TRBJ2-7
abundance: few

CDR3nt: TGTGCCAGCAGCTTGGGGACAGGGGGAACGGGAGGCTACACCTTC
CDR3aa: CASSLGTGGTGGYTF
d_gene: TRBD1
v_gene: TRBV11-2
j_gene: TRBJ1-2
abundance: many

CDR3nt: TGTGCCAGCAGTAGGGCTCCCAACACTGAAGCTTTCTTT
CDR3aa: CASSRAPNTEAFF
d_gene: -
v_gene: TRBV6-1
j_gene: TRBJ1-1
abundance: -

CDR3nt: TGTGCCAGCAAACAGACTAGCGGGAGATCCTACAATGAGCAGTTCTTC
CDR3aa: CASKQTSGRSYNEQFF
d_gene: TRBD2
v_gene: TRBV6-1
j_gene: TRBJ2-1
abundance: many

CDR3nt: TGTGCCAGTAGTCGAAGTGGACTAGCGGGTGAGCAGTTCTTC
CDR3aa: CASSRSGLAGEQFF
d_gene: TRBD2
v_gene: TRBV19
j_gene: TRBJ2-1
abundance: -

CDR3nt: TGCGCCAGCAGCTGGACAGGGAACAATTCACCCCTCCACTTT
CDR3aa: CASSWTGNNSPLHF
d_gene: TRBD1
v_gene: TRBV5-1
j_gene: TRBJ1-6
abundance: few

CDR3nt: TGTGCCAGCAGCTTAGTTCTGGGTGGGGGCCCAGATACGCAGTATTTT
CDR3aa: CASSLVLGGGPDTQYF
d_gene: -
v_gene: TRBV7-9
j_gene: TRBJ2-3
abundance: few

CDR3nt: TGTGCCAGCAGGAGGACAGGGTTGAACACTGAAGCTTTCTTT
CDR3aa: CASRRTGLNTEAFF
d_gene: TRBD1
v_gene: TRBV6-1
j_gene: TRBJ1-1
abundance: -

CDR3nt: TGCAGTGGTCGGAAAGCGACTAATGAGCAGTTCTTC
CDR3aa: CSGRKATNEQFF
d_gene: -
v_gene: TRBV20-1
j_gene: TRBJ2-1
abundance: once

CDR3nt: TGTGCCATCAGTGACGAAGAGACCCAGTACTTC
CDR3aa: CAISDEETQYF
d_gene: -
v_gene: TRBV10-3
j_gene: TRBJ2-5
abundance: many

CDR3nt: TGTGCCAGCAGTTTTAGGTACCAAGAGACCCAGTACTTC
CDR3aa: CASSFRYQETQYF
d_gene: -
v_gene: TRBV5-6
j_gene: TRBJ2-5
abundance: few

CDR3nt: TGTGCCACCAGTGACCCAGGACAGACCAATGAGCAGTTCTTC
CDR3aa: CATSDPGQTNEQFF
d_gene: -
v_gene: TRBV24-1
j_gene: TRBJ2-1
abundance: few

CDR3nt: TGTGCCAGCAGCTTGAGGGGTGGGGACACTGAAGCTTTCTTT
CDR3aa: CASSLRGGDTEAFF
d_gene: -
v_gene: TRBV5-6
j_gene: TRBJ1-1
abundance: -

CDR3nt: TGCGCCAGCAGCCAAGCCTATGGTAGAAGCGGGGGGGCCGGGGAGACCCAGTACTTC
CDR3aa: CASSQAYGRSGGAGETQYF
d_gene: TRBD2
v_gene: TRBV4-1
j_gene: TRBJ2-5
abundance: few

CDR3nt: TGTGCCAGCAGCGTAGAGGGGCAAGGCACAGATACGCAGTATTTT
CDR3aa: CASSVEGQGTDTQYF
d_gene: -
v_gene: TRBV9
j_gene: TRBJ2-3
abundance: few

CDR3nt: TGTGCCAGCAGCCAAGCGGGAGGGGCCAAAAACATTCAGTACTTC
CDR3aa: CASSQAGGAKNIQYF
d_gene: TRBD2
v_gene: TRBV3-1
j_gene: TRBJ2-4
abundance: many

CDR3nt: TGTGCCAGCAGTGAGGCAAAGCACTATAGCAATCAGCCCCAGCATTTT
CDR3aa: CASSEAKHYSNQPQHF
d_gene: -
v_gene: TRBV25-1
j_gene: TRBJ1-5
abundance: many

CDR3nt: TGTGCCAGCAGTGAGGCGGGACTAGCGGGACGTCGGGAGCAGTTCTTC
CDR3aa: CASSEAGLAGRREQFF
d_gene: TRBD2
v_gene: TRBV6-1
j_gene: TRBJ2-1
abundance: few

CDR3nt: TGTGCCAGCAGCCCGGGACAGACCCGGCCTAGGTACAATGAGCAGTTCTTC
CDR3aa: CASSPGQTRPRYNEQFF
d_gene: TRBD1
v_gene: TRBV11-3
j_gene: TRBJ2-1
abundance: few

CDR3nt: TGTGCCAGCAGTTTATCGCCAGGGGGGGGACACATTCAGTACTTC
CDR3aa: CASSLSPGGGHIQYF
d_gene: -
v_gene: TRBV28
j_gene: TRBJ2-4
abundance: few

CDR3nt: TGCAGTGCTAGAATAGTCCTAGCGGGAGGCTCTACCCCCACAGATACGCAGTATTTT
CDR3aa: CSARIVLAGGSTPTDTQYF
d_gene: TRBD2
v_gene: TRBV20-1
j_gene: TRBJ2-3
abundance: -

CDR3nt: TGTGCCACCAACAGGGAGGCGAACACTGAAGCTTTCTTT
CDR3aa: CATNREANTEAFF
d_gene: -
v_gene: TRBV10-3
j_gene: TRBJ1-1
abundance: few

CDR3nt: TGTGCCAGCAGTAGAGGGGTCGTGAACACTGAAGCTTTCTTT
CDR3aa: CASSRGVVNTEAFF
d_gene: -
v_gene: TRBV6-1
j_gene: TRBJ1-1
abundance: few

CDR3nt: TGTGCCAGCAGTGCTCTAGGACTAGCGGGACACAATGAGCAGTTCTTC
CDR3aa: CASSALGLAGHNEQFF
d_gene: TRBD2
v_gene: TRBV6-1
j_gene: TRBJ2-1
abundance: many

CDR3nt: TGTGCCAGCAGCCAGTTACCCTACAATGAGCAGTTCTTC
CDR3aa: CASSQLPYNEQFF
d_gene: -
v_gene: TRBV14
j_gene: TRBJ2-1
abundance: -

CDR3nt: TGTGCCAGCAGTACAGGGGGTGGGGGAAACACCATATATTTT
CDR3aa: CASSTGGGGNTIYF
d_gene: TRBD1
v_gene: TRBV6-1
j_gene: TRBJ1-3
abundance: -

CDR3nt: TGTGCCACCAGTAAAGACTCAACCCGGGAGCTGTTTTTT
CDR3aa: CATSKDSTRELFF
d_gene: -
v_gene: TRBV24-1
j_gene: TRBJ2-2
abundance: few

CDR3nt: TGTGCCAGCAGTGTGGGACAGGGAGTGCAGCCCCAGCATTTT
CDR3aa: CASSVGQGVQPQHF
d_gene: TRBD1
v_gene: TRBV28
j_gene: TRBJ1-5
abundance: many

CDR3nt: TGTGCCAGCAGCTTTTTGCAGACGGAACTGTTTTTT
CDR3aa: CASSFLQTELFF
d_gene: -
v_gene: TRBV5-6
j_gene: TRBJ1-4
abundance: few

CDR3nt: TGTGCCAGCAGCTCCCAGGAGGGCGGAAATACCTACGAGCAGTACTTC
CDR3aa: CASSSQEGGNTYEQYF
d_gene: -
v_gene: TRBV7-8
j_gene: TRBJ2-7
abundance: many

CDR3nt: TGCAGTGCTAGAGACAGGGGGCGCGATAGCGGGCCCCAGCATTTT
CDR3aa: CSARDRGRDSGPQHF
d_gene: TRBD1
v_gene: TRBV20-1
j_gene: TRBJ1-5
abundance: many

CDR3nt: TGCAGTACAGTGAGCTCCTACAATGAGCAGTTCTTC
CDR3aa: CSTVSSYNEQFF
d_gene: -
v_gene: TRBV20-1
j_gene: TRBJ2-1
abundance: -

CDR3nt: TGTGCCAGCAGCCAAGAAGGAAGCACAAGCTCCTACAATGAGCAGTTCTTC
CDR3aa: CASSQEGSTSSYNEQFF
d_gene: -
v_gene: TRBV14
j_gene: TRBJ2-1
abundance: many

CDR3nt: TGTGCCAGCAGTTTGGTGGGAGGCACCTACAATGAGCAGTTCTTC
CDR3aa: CASSLVGGTYNEQFF
d_gene: -
v_gene: TRBV12-3/TRBV12-4
j_gene: TRBJ2-1
abundance: many

CDR3nt: TGTGCCAGCAGCTTGGGTCAGGGGGTAGCTGGTGAGCAGTTCTTC
CDR3aa: CASSLGQGVAGEQFF
d_gene: TRBD1
v_gene: TRBV5-4
j_gene: TRBJ2-1
abundance: -

CDR3nt: TGTGCCAGCACCCTATGGACGGGCTACGAGCAGTACTTC
CDR3aa: CASTLWTGYEQYF
d_gene: -
v_gene: TRBV27
j_gene: TRBJ2-7
abundance: few

CDR3nt: TGTGCCAGCAACGGGTTGGTGGTAACTAATGAAAAACTGTTTTTT
CDR3aa: CASNGLVVTNEKLFF
d_gene: -
v_gene: TRBV28
j_gene: TRBJ1-4
abundance: many

CDR3nt: TGCGCCAGCACTTCACAAGCGGGGGGCCCCACAGATACGCAGTATTTT
CDR3aa: CASTSQAGGPTDTQYF
d_gene: TRBD2
v_gene: TRBV5-1
j_gene: TRBJ2-3
abundance: -

CDR3nt: TGCAGCGTCGTGGACCCCCGTGTCAATGAGCAGTTCTTC
CDR3aa: CSVVDPRVNEQFF
d_gene: -
v_gene: TRBV29-1
j_gene: TRBJ2-1
abundance: many

CDR3nt: TGCGCCAGCAGCTTGCAGTCCGGGTACAATGAGCAGTTCTTC
CDR3aa: CASSLQSGYNEQFF
d_gene: -
v_gene: TRBV5-1
j_gene: TRBJ2-1
abundance: many

CDR3nt: TGTGCCAGCGGGGTGGTAGATACGCAGTATTTT
CDR3aa: CASGVVDTQYF
d_gene: -
v_gene: TRBV9
j_gene: TRBJ2-3
abundance: -

CDR3nt: TGTGCCAGCTCCAACAGGGGACTAGCAGCAGATACGCAGTATTTT
CDR3aa: CASSNRGLAADTQYF
d_gene: TRBD2
v_gene: TRBV27
j_gene: TRBJ2-3
abundance: -

CDR3nt: TGTGCCACCAGCAGGGGACCGGGACCATACAATGAGCAGTTCTTC
CDR3aa: CATSRGPGPYNEQFF
d_gene: -
v_gene: TRBV15
j_gene: TRBJ2-1
abundance: -

CDR3nt: TGTGCCAGCAGCGTAGGTGGGGTAGCGGGATTGGTTGAGCAGTTCTTC
CDR3aa: CASSVGGVAGLVEQFF
d_gene: TRBD2
v_gene: TRBV9
j_gene: TRBJ2-1
abundance: many

CDR3nt: TGTGCCAGCAGCCAAGACCTGACAGGAAACTATGGCTACACCTTC
CDR3aa: CASSQDLTGNYGYTF
d_gene: -
v_gene: TRBV3-1
j_gene: TRBJ1-2
abundance: many

CDR3nt: TGTGCCAGCAGCTTGGGGCAGACCAACAGGCCGTATGGCTACACCTTC
CDR3aa: CASSLGQTNRPYGYTF
d_gene: -
v_gene: TRBV5-6
j_gene: TRBJ1-2
abundance: -

CDR3nt: TGCGCCAGCAGCGAACTAGCGGGGGTGGGGAATGAGCAGTTCTTC
CDR3aa: CASSELAGVGNEQFF
d_gene: TRBD2
v_gene: TRBV4-1
j_gene: TRBJ2-1
abundance: few

CDR3nt: TGTGCCATCAAACGGACAGGGGTAGATGGCTACACCTTC
CDR3aa: CAIKRTGVDGYTF
d_gene: TRBD1
v_gene: TRBV10-3
j_gene: TRBJ1-2
abundance: -

CDR3nt: TGCGCCAGCAGCCGGGAGGGGGGAGGGACCGGGGAGCTGTTTTTT
CDR3aa: CASSREGGGTGELFF
d_gene: -
v_gene: TRBV4-1
j_gene: TRBJ2-2
abundance: few

CDR3nt: TGCAGTGCTAGAGCCGAGACAGGGCTGGGATCACCCCTCCACTTT
CDR3aa: CSARAETGLGSPLHF
d_gene: TRBD1
v_gene: TRBV20-1
j_gene: TRBJ1-6
abundance: -

CDR3nt: TGTGCCAGCTCACCACTACAATTAGCGGGAGGAAACTACAATGAGCAGTTCTTC
CDR3aa: CASSPLQLAGGNYNEQFF
d_gene: TRBD2
v_gene: TRBV18
j_gene: TRBJ2-1
abundance: -